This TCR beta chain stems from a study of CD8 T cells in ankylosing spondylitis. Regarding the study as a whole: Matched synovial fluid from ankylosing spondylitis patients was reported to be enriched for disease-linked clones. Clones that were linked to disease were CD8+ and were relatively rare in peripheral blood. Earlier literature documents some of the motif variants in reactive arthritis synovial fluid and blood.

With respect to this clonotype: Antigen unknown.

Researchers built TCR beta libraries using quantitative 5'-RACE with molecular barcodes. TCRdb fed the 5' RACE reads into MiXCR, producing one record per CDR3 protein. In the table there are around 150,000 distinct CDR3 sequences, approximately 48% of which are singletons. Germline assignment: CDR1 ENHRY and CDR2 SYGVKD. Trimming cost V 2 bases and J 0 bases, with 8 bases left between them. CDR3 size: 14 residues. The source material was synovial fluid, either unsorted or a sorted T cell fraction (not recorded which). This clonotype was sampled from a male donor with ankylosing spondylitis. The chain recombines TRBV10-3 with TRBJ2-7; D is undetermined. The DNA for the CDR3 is TGTGCCATCAGTGAGCCGGGTAGCTCCTACGAGCAGTACTTC. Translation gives CAISEPGSSYEQYF.